This is a list of T cell receptor beta chains from one sample in a study of T-cell reconstitution after alpha-beta-depleted transplantation in children. TCRdb redid the calling of the PCR reads with MiXCR, one entry per CDR3 protein. Here the sample spans just over 350,000 distinct CDR3 sequences, about an eighth being singletons. The sample in question was PBMCs, obtained from the stem cell graft. These receptors were collected from a human donor who donated a stem cell graft to a child with Fanconi anemia. Each CDR3 is given without its conserved first and last residue. Part of the rows lack a size; the others show once, few, many or a class for expanded clones.

CDR3aa | j_gene | v_gene | abundance
ASSLRRYLGETQY | TRBJ2-5 | TRBV5-6 | many
ASSQGFGAGNTIY | TRBJ1-3 | TRBV4-3 | .
ATSDFWNTQY | TRBJ2-3 | TRBV24-1 | few
SVEDPDLEGTDTQY | TRBJ2-3 | TRBV29-1 | many
SVDRGRTDTQY | TRBJ2-3 | TRBV29-1 | .
ASSQEFGLAGGWANEQY | TRBJ2-7 | TRBV4-2 | few
ASSWTGGNQPQH | TRBJ1-5 | TRBV6-2/TRBV6-3 | many
ASSLRSSGNTIY | TRBJ1-3 | TRBV12-3/TRBV12-4 | few
ASSLLGQGADTQY | TRBJ2-3 | TRBV27 | few
SVEVGDGTDTQY | TRBJ2-3 | TRBV29-1 | .
ASSLNGGNEKLF | TRBJ1-4 | TRBV7-6 | .
AISPVGIDYGYT | TRBJ1-2 | TRBV10-3 | .
ASSFTSRGGDEQY | TRBJ2-7 | TRBV27 | few
ASGPYSGNTIY | TRBJ1-3 | TRBV12-3/TRBV12-4 | many
ASSLGGGGDQPQH | TRBJ1-5 | TRBV5-5 | .
SAREGQLGNTIY | TRBJ1-3 | TRBV20-1 | .
ASGIGQGATGELF | TRBJ2-2 | TRBV9 | many
ASSQEYITRQPYSNQPQH | TRBJ1-5 | TRBV3-1 | few
ATSRSDRGRGETQY | TRBJ2-5 | TRBV15 | few
ASSLAGTGVETQY | TRBJ2-5 | TRBV7-2 | few
ASSHRGAGGNTIY | TRBJ1-3 | TRBV14 | .
ASSTGTASNEQF | TRBJ2-1 | TRBV5-1 | few
ASSFEGRTDTQY | TRBJ2-3 | TRBV12-3/TRBV12-4 | many
SASRGRSKDTQY | TRBJ2-3 | TRBV20-1 | many
ASTPGGENTGELF | TRBJ2-2 | TRBV5-1 | many
ASSLDLVQFGSPLH | TRBJ1-6 | TRBV11-3 | many
ASSVGGGMVEAF | TRBJ1-1 | TRBV9 | many
ASSLGRQGHGYT | TRBJ1-2 | TRBV11-2 | many
ASSEFRDSPPQH | TRBJ1-5 | TRBV2 | .
ASSRPGGTEAF | TRBJ1-1 | TRBV7-2 | few
ASSLLDIYEQY | TRBJ2-7 | TRBV7-8 | .
ASSESKGSGYT | TRBJ1-2 | TRBV10-1 | few
ASSQDSGLSNTGELF | TRBJ2-2 | TRBV4-2 | many
ASSYSLHRQYYGYT | TRBJ1-2 | TRBV6-5 | few
ASSLAGRADTEAF | TRBJ1-1 | TRBV5-1 | .
ASSSLGGDTQY | TRBJ2-3 | TRBV7-3 | .
ASSLGFGAGGQPQH | TRBJ1-5 | TRBV28 | .
ASSIMGTDTQY | TRBJ2-3 | TRBV7-9 | few
ASSQEGEADSPLH | TRBJ1-6 | TRBV3-1 | few
ASSFNRNQPQH | TRBJ1-5 | TRBV12-3/TRBV12-4 | many
ASSYRVDQPQH | TRBJ1-5 | TRBV6-5 | .
ASSFPGTGTNTEAF | TRBJ1-1 | TRBV5-1 | few
ACRGTGDGIQY | TRBJ2-4 | TRBV6-1 | .
SARARGSYEQY | TRBJ2-7 | TRBV20-1 | .
ASSQPGQLEAF | TRBJ1-1 | TRBV4-3 | few
ASSRQGSVGNTIY | TRBJ1-3 | TRBV6-5 | many
ASSQVWGGVDTEAF | TRBJ1-1 | TRBV4-3 | .
ASSQAGGPTGELF | TRBJ2-2 | TRBV14 | .
ASRPPGANFGDTQY | TRBJ2-3 | TRBV7-9 | few
ASSSGQIGTGGFYNEQF | TRBJ2-1 | TRBV6-2/TRBV6-3 | few
ASSSSRVIGSYNEQF | TRBJ2-1 | TRBV6-5 | many
AISERADRNAQY | TRBJ2-3 | TRBV10-3 | .
SVKDRNGAGELF | TRBJ2-2 | TRBV29-1 | few